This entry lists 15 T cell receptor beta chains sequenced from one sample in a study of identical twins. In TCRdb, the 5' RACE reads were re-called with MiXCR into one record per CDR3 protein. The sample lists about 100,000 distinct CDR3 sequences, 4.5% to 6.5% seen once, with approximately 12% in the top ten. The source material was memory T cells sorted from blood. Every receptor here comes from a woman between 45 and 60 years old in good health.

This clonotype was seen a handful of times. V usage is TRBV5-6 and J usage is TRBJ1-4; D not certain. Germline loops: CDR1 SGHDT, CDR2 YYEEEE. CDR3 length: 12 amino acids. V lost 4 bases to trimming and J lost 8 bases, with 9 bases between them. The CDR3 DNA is TGTGCCAGCAGCGTCCTGCAGGAAAAACTGTTTTTT. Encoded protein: CASSVLQEKLFF.

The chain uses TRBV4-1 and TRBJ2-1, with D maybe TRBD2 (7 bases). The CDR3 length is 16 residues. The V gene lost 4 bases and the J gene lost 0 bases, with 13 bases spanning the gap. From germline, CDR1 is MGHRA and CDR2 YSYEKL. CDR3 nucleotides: TGCGCCAGCAGCCGCGGGGGCGGCCTCTCCTACAATGAGCAGTTCTTC. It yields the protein CASSRGGGLSYNEQFF.

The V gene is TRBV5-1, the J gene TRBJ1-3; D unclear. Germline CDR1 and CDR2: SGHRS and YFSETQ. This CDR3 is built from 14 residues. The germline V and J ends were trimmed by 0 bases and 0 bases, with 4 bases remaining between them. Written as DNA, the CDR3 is TGCGCCAGCAGCTTGGAGAGCTCTGGAAACACCATATATTTT. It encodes CASSLESSGNTIYF.

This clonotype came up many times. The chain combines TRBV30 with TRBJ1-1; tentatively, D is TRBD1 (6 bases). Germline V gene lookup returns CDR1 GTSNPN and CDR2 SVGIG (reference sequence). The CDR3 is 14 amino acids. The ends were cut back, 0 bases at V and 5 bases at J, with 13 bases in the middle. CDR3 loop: CAWSVGRGWTEAFF. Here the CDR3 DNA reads TGTGCCTGGAGTGTGGGGAGGGGGTGGACTGAAGCTTTCTTT.

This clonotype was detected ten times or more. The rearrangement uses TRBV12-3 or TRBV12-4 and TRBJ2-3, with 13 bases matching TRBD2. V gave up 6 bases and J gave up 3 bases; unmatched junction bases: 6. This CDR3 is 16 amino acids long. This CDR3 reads CASSPGLAGVTDTQYF. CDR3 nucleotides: TGTGCCAGCAGCCCCGGACTAGCGGGAGTGACAGATACGCAGTATTTT.

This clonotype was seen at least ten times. CDR3 sequence: CASSEAGTGGNEQFF. Here the CDR3 DNA reads TGTGCCAGCAGTGAAGCGGGGACAGGGGGGAATGAGCAGTTCTTC. J is TRBJ2-1 and V is TRBV6-4; 11 nucleotides line up with TRBD1. This CDR3 is built from 15 residues. Germline loops: CDR1 MRHNA, CDR2 SNTAGT. The ends lost 3 bases at V and 7 bases at J; junction bases unmatched: 5.

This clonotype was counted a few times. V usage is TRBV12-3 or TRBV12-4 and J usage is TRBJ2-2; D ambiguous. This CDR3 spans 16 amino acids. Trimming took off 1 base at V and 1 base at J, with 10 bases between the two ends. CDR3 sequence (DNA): TGTGCCAGCAGTTTAGGGTTAGCTCTGAACACCGGGGAGCTGTTTTTT. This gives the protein CASSLGLALNTGELFF.

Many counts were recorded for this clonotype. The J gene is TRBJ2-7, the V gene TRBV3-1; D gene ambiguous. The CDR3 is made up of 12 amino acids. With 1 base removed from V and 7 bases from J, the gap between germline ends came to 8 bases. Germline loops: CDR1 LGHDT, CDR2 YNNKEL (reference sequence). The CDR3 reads CASSQAGLEQYF. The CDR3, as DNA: TGTGCCAGCAGCCAAGCAGGTCTGGAGCAGTACTTC.

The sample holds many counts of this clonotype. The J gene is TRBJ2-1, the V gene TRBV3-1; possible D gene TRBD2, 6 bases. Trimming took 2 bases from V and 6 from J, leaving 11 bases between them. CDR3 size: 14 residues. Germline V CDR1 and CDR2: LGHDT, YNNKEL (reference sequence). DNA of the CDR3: TGTGCCAGCAGCCAAAGACTAGGGGTCAATGAGCAGTTCTTC. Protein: CASSQRLGVNEQFF.

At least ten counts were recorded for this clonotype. The CDR3 loop reads CATVMGGSVTQYF. CDR3 nucleotide sequence: TGTGCCACCGTCATGGGGGGGTCTGTGACCCAGTACTTC. The gene calls are TRBV24-1 and TRBJ2-5; TRBD2 matches 7 bases. V gave up 9 bases and J gave up 7 bases; unmatched junction bases: 10. This CDR3 is 13 amino acids long. Germline V CDR1 and CDR2: KGHDR, SFDVKD.

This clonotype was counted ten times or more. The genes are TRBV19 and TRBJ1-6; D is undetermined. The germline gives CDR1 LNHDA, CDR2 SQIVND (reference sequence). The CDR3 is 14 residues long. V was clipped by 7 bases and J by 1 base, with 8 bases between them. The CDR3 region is CASTGGSYNSPLHF. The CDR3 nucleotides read TGTGCCAGTACCGGTGGATCCTATAATTCACCCCTCCACTTT.

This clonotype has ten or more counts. The CDR3 protein is CASSEGERDYNEQFF. The DNA of the CDR3 is TGTGCCAGCAGTGAGGGGGAGCGGGACTACAATGAGCAGTTCTTC. The chain carries TRBV6-4 and TRBJ2-1; 7 bases agree with TRBD2. This CDR3 comprises 15 residues. V lost 3 bases, J lost 3 bases, and 5 bases stayed unmatched. Germline CDR1 MRHNA, CDR2 SNTAGT.

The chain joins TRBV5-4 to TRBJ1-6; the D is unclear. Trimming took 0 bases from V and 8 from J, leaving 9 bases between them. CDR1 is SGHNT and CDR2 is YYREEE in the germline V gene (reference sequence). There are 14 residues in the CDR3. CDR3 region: CASSLVGQDSPLHF. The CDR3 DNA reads TGTGCCAGCAGCTTGGTGGGTCAGGATTCACCCCTCCACTTT.

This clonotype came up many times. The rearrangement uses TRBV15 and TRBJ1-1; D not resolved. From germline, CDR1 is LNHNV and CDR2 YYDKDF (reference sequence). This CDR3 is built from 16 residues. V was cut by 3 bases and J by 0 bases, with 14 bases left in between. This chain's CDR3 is CATSSPRVPVNTEAFF. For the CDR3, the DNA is TGTGCCACCAGCAGTCCCCGGGTGCCCGTGAACACTGAAGCTTTCTTT.

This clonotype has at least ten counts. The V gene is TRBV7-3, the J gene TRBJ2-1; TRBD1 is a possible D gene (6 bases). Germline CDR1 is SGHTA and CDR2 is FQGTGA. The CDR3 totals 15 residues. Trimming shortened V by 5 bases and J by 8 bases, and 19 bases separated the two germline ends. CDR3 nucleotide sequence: TGTGCCAGCAGCCCCGAGACAGGTCCGACCGATGAGCAGTTCTTC. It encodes CASSPETGPTDEQFF.